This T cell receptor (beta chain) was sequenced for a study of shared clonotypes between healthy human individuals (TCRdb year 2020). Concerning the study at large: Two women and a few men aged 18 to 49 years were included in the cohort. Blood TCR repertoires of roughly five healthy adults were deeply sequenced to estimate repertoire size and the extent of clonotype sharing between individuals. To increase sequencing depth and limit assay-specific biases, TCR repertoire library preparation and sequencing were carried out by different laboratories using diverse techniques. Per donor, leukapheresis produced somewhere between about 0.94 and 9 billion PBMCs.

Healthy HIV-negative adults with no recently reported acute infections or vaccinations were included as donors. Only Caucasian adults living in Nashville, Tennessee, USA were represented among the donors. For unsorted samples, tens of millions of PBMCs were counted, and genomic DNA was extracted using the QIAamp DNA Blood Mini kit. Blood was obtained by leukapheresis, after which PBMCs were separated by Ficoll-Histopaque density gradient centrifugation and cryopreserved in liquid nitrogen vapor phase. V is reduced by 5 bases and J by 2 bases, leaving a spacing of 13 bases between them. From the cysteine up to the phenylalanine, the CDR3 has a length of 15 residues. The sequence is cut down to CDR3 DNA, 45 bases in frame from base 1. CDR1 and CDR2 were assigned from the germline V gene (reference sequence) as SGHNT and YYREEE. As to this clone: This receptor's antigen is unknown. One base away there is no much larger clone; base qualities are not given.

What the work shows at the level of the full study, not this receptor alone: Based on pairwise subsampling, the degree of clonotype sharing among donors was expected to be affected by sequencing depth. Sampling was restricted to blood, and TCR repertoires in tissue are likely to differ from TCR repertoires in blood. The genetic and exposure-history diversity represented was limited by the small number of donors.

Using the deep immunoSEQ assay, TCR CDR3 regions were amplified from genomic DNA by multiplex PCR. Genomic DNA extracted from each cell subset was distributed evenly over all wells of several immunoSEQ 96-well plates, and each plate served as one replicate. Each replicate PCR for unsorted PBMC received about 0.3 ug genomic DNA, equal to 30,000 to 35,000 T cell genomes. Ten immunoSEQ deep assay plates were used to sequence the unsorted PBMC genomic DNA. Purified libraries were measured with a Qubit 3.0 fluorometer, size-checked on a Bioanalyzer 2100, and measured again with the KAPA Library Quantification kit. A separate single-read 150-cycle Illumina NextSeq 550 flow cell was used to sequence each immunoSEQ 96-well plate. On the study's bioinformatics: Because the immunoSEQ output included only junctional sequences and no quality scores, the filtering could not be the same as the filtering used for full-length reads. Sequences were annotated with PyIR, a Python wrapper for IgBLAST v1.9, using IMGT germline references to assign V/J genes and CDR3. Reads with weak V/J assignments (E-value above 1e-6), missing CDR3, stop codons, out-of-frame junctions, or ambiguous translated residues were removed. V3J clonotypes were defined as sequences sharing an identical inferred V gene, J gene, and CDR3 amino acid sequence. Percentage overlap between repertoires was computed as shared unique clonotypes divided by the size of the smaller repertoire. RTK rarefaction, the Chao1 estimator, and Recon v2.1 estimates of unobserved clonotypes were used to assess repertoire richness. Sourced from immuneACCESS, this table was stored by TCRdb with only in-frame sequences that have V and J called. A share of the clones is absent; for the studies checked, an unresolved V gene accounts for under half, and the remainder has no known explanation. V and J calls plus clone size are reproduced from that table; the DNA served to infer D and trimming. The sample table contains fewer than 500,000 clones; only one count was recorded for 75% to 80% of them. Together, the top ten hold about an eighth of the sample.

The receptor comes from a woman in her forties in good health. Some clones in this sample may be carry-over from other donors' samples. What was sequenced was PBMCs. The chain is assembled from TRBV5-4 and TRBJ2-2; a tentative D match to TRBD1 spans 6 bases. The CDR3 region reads CASRHNRANTGELFF. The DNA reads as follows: TGTGCCAGCAGACATAACAGGGCCAACACCGGGGAGCTGTTTTTT.